These 21 T cell receptor beta chains share one sample of origin, sequenced in a study of cytomegalovirus exposure and HLA in healthy donors. Primers: 60 Vbeta forward and 13 Jbeta reverse. Assay used: immunoSEQ multiplex PCR; TCRdb lists only in-frame clones, some missing. The table includes some 180,000 clones, 75% to 85% detected once. Input material: PBMCs. These receptors came from a woman aged 30 to 39 in good health and CMV-seropositive.

The J gene is TRBJ1-4, the V gene TRBV4-1; maybe TRBD1 (6 bases). V was trimmed by 5 bases and J by 6 bases, leaving 19 bases between them. CDR1 MGHRA and CDR2 YSYEKL come from the germline V gene. The CDR3 contains 16 residues. For the CDR3, the DNA is TGCGCCAGCAGCGGACGATTTAGGGGGGGAGATGAAAAACTGTTTTTT. Its translation is CASSGRFRGGDEKLFF.

This clone came up once. This chain uses TRBV9 with TRBJ1-4, with 7 bases identical to TRBD1. Germline V gene sequence: CDR1 SGDLS, CDR2 YYNGEE. The CDR3 totals 14 residues. V was pared by 3 bases and J by 6 bases, with 5 bases of the junction left unmatched. CDR3 nucleotide sequence: TGTGCCAGCAGCGACGACAGGGACGATGAAAAACTGTTTTTT. It is translated as CASSDDRDDEKLFF.

The gene calls are TRBV30 and TRBJ1-5; the D gene is possibly TRBD1 (6 bases). Trimming stripped 2 bases from V and 7 bases from J, with 12 bases between. The CDR3 is 13 amino acids. Germline V gives CDR1 GTSNPN, CDR2 SVGIG (reference sequence). The CDR3 bases are TGTGCCTGGAGTTCGGACAGAGGGCAGCCCCAGCATTTT. It encodes CAWSSDRGQPQHF.

This clone showed up just a few times. The V and J genes are TRBV4-1 and TRBJ2-5, with TRBD1 matching 9 bases. Losses at the gene ends were 3 bases for V and 5 bases for J; bases not matched to a gene: 16. The CDR3 spans 18 residues. Looked up from germline, CDR1 is MGHRA and CDR2 is YSYEKL. In DNA form, the CDR3 reads TGCGCCAGCAGCCATCCCGGGACAGGGTCGAGTCTTTTGGAGACCCAGTACTTC. Protein: CASSHPGTGSSLLETQYF.

This clone was observed once. The chain's CDR3 is CASGLTKYEQYF. CDR3 sequence (DNA): TGTGCTAGTGGTTTGACTAAATACGAGCAGTACTTC. This rearrangement joins TRBV12-5 to TRBJ2-7; D uncertain. The CDR3 runs to 12 residues. CDR1 and CDR2 from the germline V gene are LGHNT and FRNRAP. The ends were cut back, 2 bases at V and 4 bases at J, with 6 bases in the middle.

The chain is built from TRBV7-6 and TRBJ2-7; 9 bases align to TRBD1. The germline CDR1 and CDR2 sequences are SGHVS and FNYEAQ. V was clipped by 1 base and J by 2 bases; unmatched bases: 0. There are 14 residues in the CDR3. The CDR3 coding sequence is TGTGCCAGCAGCTTAGGACAGGGGGCCTACGAGCAGTACTTC. Residues: CASSLGQGAYEQYF.

The table lists this clone with a count of one. The chain links TRBV30 to TRBJ1-5; 9 bases align to TRBD1. The CDR3 is made up of 14 amino acids. Per germline, CDR1 GTSNPN and CDR2 SVGIG (reference sequence). J gave up 7 bases and V 4 bases, and 8 bases lay outside the gene matches. CDR3 residues: CAWTGTGLRQPQHF. Here the CDR3 DNA reads TGTGCCTGGACCGGGACAGGGCTACGGCAGCCCCAGCATTTT.

Concerning this clone itself: This sample also contains other DNA sequences that code for the same CDR3. The V call is TRBV6-1, the J call TRBJ2-1, with D maybe TRBD1 (5 bases). CDR1 MNHNS and CDR2 SASEGT come from the germline V gene. Between the trimmed V and J ends, which lost 3 bases and 2 bases, there was a span of 14 bases. The CDR3 runs to 16 residues. CDR3 nucleotides: TGTGCCAGCAGTGACTACCAGGGCTCCCCCTACAATGAGCAGTTCTTC. Amino acid sequence: CASSDYQGSPYNEQFF.

This chain uses TRBV29-1 with TRBJ2-7; TRBD1 aligns across 7 bases. Germline values: CDR1 SQVTM, CDR2 ANQGSEA. The CDR3 consists of 12 residues. The ends lost 0 bases at V and 6 bases at J; junction bases unmatched: 2. This chain's CDR3 is CSVEDPGGEQYF. The CDR3 DNA reads as TGCAGCGTTGAAGATCCAGGGGGCGAGCAGTACTTC.

The chain employs TRBV29-1 and TRBJ1-2; a possible D gene is TRBD1 (5 bases). Germline CDR1 reads SQVTM; CDR2 reads ANQGSEA. The CDR3 totals 11 residues. Trimming left V 6 bases short and J 4 bases short, with 9 bases between. The CDR3: CSVTAFYGYTF. As DNA, the CDR3 is TGCAGCGTGACAGCTTTCTATGGCTACACCTTC.

The rearrangement joins TRBV5-1 to TRBJ2-7; D is possibly TRBD1 (6 bases). Germline V lookup: CDR1 SGHRS, CDR2 YFSETQ. With 0 bases removed from V and 4 bases from J, the gap between germline ends came to 11 bases. The CDR3 runs 14 residues. CDR3 loop: CASSLDDRTYEQYF. Written as DNA, the CDR3 is TGCGCCAGCAGCTTGGACGACAGGACGTACGAGCAGTACTTC.

This clone was counted a few times. This sequence joins TRBV7-9 and TRBJ1-4, with D perhaps matching TRBD1 (6 bases). CDR3 length equals 16 residues. The V end was cut by 3 bases, the J end by 3 bases, with 14 bases between. Germline V gene data show CDR1 as SEHNR and CDR2 as FQNEAQ (reference sequence). CDR3 protein: CASSFTGFRANEKLFF. The CDR3 DNA follows: TGTGCCAGCAGCTTTACAGGGTTCAGGGCTAATGAAAAACTGTTTTTT.

The chain links TRBV6-5 to TRBJ1-2; 8 bases map to TRBD1. Trimming cost V 6 bases and J 5 bases; bases outside gene matches: 8. Germline V gene lookup returns CDR1 MNHEY and CDR2 SVGAGI. CDR3 length: 14 amino acids. Here the CDR3 DNA reads TGTGCCAGCAGCCGAGGGACAGGATCATATGGCTACACCTTC. It is translated as CASSRGTGSYGYTF.

The chain has TRBV28 and TRBJ2-3; D is unresolved. Germline V gives CDR1 MDHEN, CDR2 SYDVKM. The V gene lost 6 bases and the J gene lost 4 bases, with 17 bases spanning the gap. This CDR3 is built from 15 residues. CDR3 amino acids: CASRPPIYKSDTQYF. The CDR3 DNA is TGTGCCAGCAGGCCACCTATATATAAATCAGATACGCAGTATTTT. Based on the CDR3 plus reference TRBV28 and TRBJ2-3, the full variable domain is DVKVTQSSRYLVKRTGEKVFLECVQDMDHENMFWYRQDPGLGLRLIYFSYDVKMKEKGDIPEGYSVSREKKERFSLILESASTNQTSMYLCASRPPIYKSDTQYFGPGTRLTVL.

The table lists this clone with a count of one. The chain joins TRBV7-2 to TRBJ2-3, with 11 bases matching TRBD2. The CDR3 length is 15 residues. Losses at the gene ends were 5 bases for V and 6 bases for J; bases not matched to a gene: 7. Germline-derived CDR1 and CDR2 are SGHTA and FQGNSA. The CDR3 sequence is CASSHYSGREDTQYF. The CDR3 DNA is TGTGCCAGCAGCCATTATAGCGGGAGGGAGGATACGCAGTATTTT.

The rearrangement uses TRBV5-1 and TRBJ2-3; TRBD1 aligns across 7 bases. J lost 4 bases, V lost 4 bases, and 6 bases had no gene match. Per germline, CDR1 SGHRS and CDR2 YFSETQ. The CDR3 has 14 residues. CDR3 DNA sequence: TGCGCCAGCAGCGGGGACAGAGTTCCAGATACGCAGTATTTT. It translates to CASSGDRVPDTQYF. Drawing the rest from reference TRBV5-1 and TRBJ2-3, the complete variable domain is KAGVTQTPRYLIKTRGQQVTLSCSPISGHRSVSWYQQTPGQGLQFLFEYFSETQRNKGNFPGRFSGRQFSNSRSEMNVSTLELGDSALYLCASSGDRVPDTQYFGPGTRLTVL.

CDR3 in DNA: TGTGCCAGCAGGTCCGGTCCCCGCTATGAGCAGTTCTTC. Protein product: CASRSGPRYEQFF. The V gene is TRBV28, the J gene TRBJ2-1; no firm D call. There are 13 residues in the CDR3. V lost 6 bases to trimming and J lost 8 bases, with 14 bases between them. Germline V CDR1 and CDR2: MDHEN, SYDVKM. Together with reference TRBV28 and TRBJ2-1, the CDR3 gives the full variable domain: DVKVTQSSRYLVKRTGEKVFLECVQDMDHENMFWYRQDPGLGLRLIYFSYDVKMKEKGDIPEGYSVSREKKERFSLILESASTNQTSMYLCASRSGPRYEQFFGPGTRLTVL.

This rearrangement joins TRBV19 to TRBJ1-5, with D possibly matching TRBD1 (6 bases). V lost 5 bases and J 0 bases, leaving 11 bases between the germline ends. CDR1 and CDR2 from the germline V gene are LNHDA and SQIVND (reference sequence). The CDR3 has 15 amino acids. This CDR3 is CASSLTGYSNQPQHF. DNA for the CDR3: TGTGCCAGTAGTTTGACAGGTTATAGCAATCAGCCCCAGCATTTT.

V usage is TRBV6-1 and J usage is TRBJ2-5; D possibly corresponds to TRBD2 (7 bases). The V and J ends lost 0 bases and 5 bases respectively, with 13 bases between them. CDR3 length: 15 residues. Looked up from germline, CDR1 is MNHNS and CDR2 is SASEGT. The CDR3 spells CASSEAPGRGETQYF. Here the CDR3 DNA reads TGTGCCAGCAGTGAAGCCCCGGGGAGGGGGGAGACCCAGTACTTC.

The chain employs TRBV29-1 and TRBJ2-7, with 8 positions matching TRBD2. The V gene's germline CDR1 is SQVTM and CDR2 ANQGSEA. Trimming removed 6 bases from V and 3 bases from J; junction bases left unmatched: 7. The CDR3 is 13 residues long. The CDR3 protein is CSVARGTSYEQYF. DNA of the CDR3: TGCAGCGTGGCCCGAGGGACTAGCTACGAGCAGTACTTC.

About this clone itself: The sample carries other DNA sequences with the same CDR3. J is TRBJ2-5 and V is TRBV5-1, with D possibly TRBD2 on 5 matching bases. V lost 3 bases and J 5 bases, leaving 8 bases between the germline ends. Germline lookup yields CDR1 SGHRS and CDR2 YFSETQ. The CDR3 runs to 12 residues. CDR3: CASSSAGETQYF. Here the CDR3 DNA reads TGCGCCAGCAGCTCCGCGGGCGAGACCCAGTACTTC.